This T cell receptor beta chain was retrieved from a study of cytotoxic CD8 clonotypes in ibrutinib-treated CLL. About the study: Roughly 25 partial and 2 complete responses; at median approximately 70 months, about 14 remitted, around 12 progressed. Study findings and constraints: An increase in clonality occurred at ibrutinib response, followed by a return toward baseline at progression. Clonality at baseline surpassed age-matched healthy donors and tracked circulating CD8+ T-cell counts.

Note on this clone: Its antigen is as yet unknown.

The protocol was immunoSEQ multiplex PCR, while the TCRdb copy is restricted to in-frame clones and leaves out a portion. The repertoire holds fewer than 400,000 clones, with roughly two thirds as singletons. The origin of this receptor is a human donor with chronic lymphocytic leukemia. Specimen: PBMCs, collected after 36 months of ibrutinib treatment.

In DNA form, the CDR3 reads TGTGCCTGGAGACTGGACCCAGAAGGAGGAAAGAACTCCTACGAGCAGTACTTC. Its protein is CAWRLDPEGGKNSYEQYF. V is TRBV30 and J is TRBJ2-7; tentatively, D is TRBD2 (5 bases). With 3 bases removed from V and 0 bases from J, the gap between germline ends came to 24 bases. The CDR3 loop spans 18 amino acids. Germline V lookup: CDR1 GTSNPN, CDR2 SVGIG (reference sequence).